This T cell receptor (beta chain) was obtained from a study of T cell responses to AZD1222 COVID-19 vaccine (dated by TCRdb to the early 2020s). Background for the entire study: AZD1222 recipients given second doses at about 4 weeks or at about 12 weeks were pooled, since spike-specific TCR depth and breadth were not found to differ between the two schedules. TCR sequencing was performed for 230 to 250 trial participants, of whom 200 to 210 were given two doses of AZD1222 and approximately 26 were given two doses of MenACWY control vaccine. Trial participants were enrolled by age into 18-55, 56-69 and 70-plus year subgroups, with roughly 160, 29 and 62 TCR-sequenced participants respectively. Overall study outcomes, separate from this receptor: The vaccine-associated CD4 TCRs covered the entire spike protein, and the dominant responses fell in regions 160-218 and 743-854. Nearly half of unique spike-specific TCRs reportedly recognized epitopes outside regions mutated in the B.1.351 and B.1.1.7 variants. Most participants were white British and females outnumbered males, and the authors suggested that clonal diversity may have been underestimated. After two AZD1222 doses, both the breadth and the depth of spike-specific TCRs were significantly higher than at day 0 and than in MenACWY recipients. No day 14 peak-response samples were available, so repertoires were characterized only after the peak T cell response. Conclusions about previously exposed vaccinees were limited because only a handful of AZD1222 recipients were SARS-CoV-2 seropositive at baseline. The 56-69-year group was small, and its depth increase did not reach significance, likely because of low power.

This sample's time point label indicates: baseline before first vaccination. Vaccinee samples came from UK trials COV001 and COV002, including a single-blind randomized controlled phase 2/3 trial of AZD1222 (ChAdOx1 nCoV-19) in healthy adults. For TCRbeta chain sequencing, PBMC samples from trial participants were taken at day 0 and at day 28 after the second dose. From cysteine to phenylalanine, the CDR3 is 19 amino acids long. The kept DNA is CDR3 alone, 57 bases in frame from the first base. Per the germline V gene, SGHAT is the CDR1 and FQNNGV is the CDR2. The V end loses 4 bases and the J end loses 0 bases, and a stretch of 19 bases separates them. The CDR3 regions of human TCRbeta chains were analyzed by immunosequencing. Regarding the original processing steps: Repertoire TCRs were matched against a reference library of SARS-CoV-2-specific TCRs generated with the MIRA antigen-specificity platform. Breadth meant the fraction of unique TCRs that were SARS-CoV-2-associated, whereas depth meant the fraction of total T cells that were SARS-CoV-2-associated. Using the MIRA data, each spike-specific TCR was assigned both to the spike region to which the TCR was reactive and to a CD4 or CD8 class. Log10-transformed breadth and depth values were compared by one-way ANOVA with Sidak's multiple comparisons tests. In TCRdb, the immuneACCESS table is reduced to in-frame sequences with V and J assigned. These tables do not hold every clone; where another copy was compared, an unresolved V gene accounts for under half, and the others remain unexplained. Clone size and the V and J calls come from that table; the DNA yielded D and trimming. The sample table contains fewer than 150,000 clones; only one count was recorded for 70% to 90% of them. Of the sample, 4.7% falls within the top ten clones.

Worth noting for this clone: The antigen it binds to is not known. One base away there is no much larger clone; base qualities are not given.

This receptor chain uses TRBV11-2 and TRBJ2-6, with TRBD2 perhaps the D gene, on 6 matching bases. The material was peripheral blood, obtained on day 0 of AZD1222 vaccination. The source is an adult in good health. The sequenced DNA is TGTGCCAGCAGCTCATACCGTAGCCGGGGAGGCTCTGGGGCCAACGTCCTGACTTTC. Translated, this is CASSSYRSRGGSGANVLTF.